This passage covers 27 T cell receptor beta chains from one sample sequenced in a study of T cells in Graves' hyperthyroidism and ophthalmopathy. Amplification yielded TCR beta CDR3 regions, with RNA transcripts as the source. HTBI primers were the set used in a first-round RT-PCR of the TCR CDR3. From the multiplex PCR reads, TCRdb called clonotypes with MiXCR, one entry per CDR3 protein. This table has around 570,000 distinct CDR3 sequences, approximately 20% appearing once. The sequencing sample was made of blood. These receptors were obtained from a man in his forties with Graves' ophthalmopathy.

This clonotype showed up many times. The J gene is TRBJ2-1, the V gene TRBV3-1; 10 bases are shared with TRBD1. The V gene's germline CDR1 is LGHDT and CDR2 YNNKEL (reference sequence). The V and J ends lost 1 base and 9 bases, in that order; junction bases with no gene match: 3. There are 14 residues in the CDR3. The CDR3 region has the DNA TGTGCCAGCAGCCAAGGGACAGGGGGAGGTGAGCAGTTCTTC. It encodes CASSQGTGGGEQFF.

The chain couples TRBV4-2 to TRBJ1-1; D unresolved. CDR3 size: 15 residues. Trimming pared 2 bases from V and 3 bases from J, leaving 13 bases between. CDR1 is LGHNA, CDR2 YNFKEQ, per germline. The CDR3 coding sequence is TGTGCCAGCAGCCAATTAAAGGGTTTGGACACTGAAGCTTTCTTT. Translating it yields CASSQLKGLDTEAFF.

The chain joins TRBV12-3 or TRBV12-4 to TRBJ2-1; TRBD2 might be the D (7 bases). Deletions cut 11 bases from V and 5 bases from J, with 13 bases between. The CDR3 is made up of 12 amino acids. Here the CDR3 DNA reads TGTGCCGGGGGGGGGCTCCACAATGAGCAGTTCTTC. It translates to CAGGGLHNEQFF.

V gene TRBV7-9 combines with J gene TRBJ2-5, with D unclear. The CDR3 sequence is 14 residues long. CDR1 is SEHNR, CDR2 FQNEAQ, per germline (reference sequence). V was shortened by 2 bases and J by 7 bases, with 14 bases between the two germline ends. This CDR3 reads CASSLSRQDGTQYF. The DNA of the CDR3 is TGTGCCAGCAGCTTATCCCGGCAGGACGGGACCCAGTACTTC.

This clonotype has just a few counts. The chain recombines TRBV28 with TRBJ1-1; 11 nucleotides align to TRBD1. Germline assignment: CDR1 MDHEN and CDR2 SYDVKM. CDR3 length equals 15 residues. V was clipped by 1 base and J by 5 bases; unmatched bases: 3. CDR3 coding DNA: TGTGCCAGCAGTTTATTAGGGACAGGGGGTACTGAAGCTTTCTTT. Translated: CASSLLGTGGTEAFF.

This CDR3 is CASSSIRTGELFF. The CDR3 bases are TGTGCCAGCAGTTCCATCCGCACCGGGGAGCTGTTTTTT. This chain connects TRBV12-3 or TRBV12-4 to TRBJ2-2; D is unclear. The ends were cut back, 4 bases at V and 4 bases at J, with 7 bases in the middle. There are 13 residues in the CDR3.

This clonotype was seen repeatedly, ten times or more. The gene calls are TRBV11-2 and TRBJ2-1; 9 positions match TRBD2. Unmatched junction bases numbered 8, after V lost 3 bases and J lost 8 bases. This CDR3 is built from 15 residues. CDR1 SGHAT and CDR2 FQNNGV come from the germline V gene. The CDR3 DNA sequence: TGTGCCAGCAGCTTCGGCGGGAGGGCCGGCGATGAGCAGTTCTTC. Residues: CASSFGGRAGDEQFF.

The rearrangement links TRBV6-1 to TRBJ2-2; 9 nucleotides agree with TRBD1. V was clipped by 4 bases and J by 5 bases; unmatched bases: 5. Germline-derived CDR1 and CDR2 are MNHNS and SASEGT. The CDR3 sequence is 15 residues long. CDR3 DNA sequence: TGTGCCAGCAGTGCGGACAGGGGCCCTACCGGGGAGCTGTTTTTT. Translated: CASSADRGPTGELFF.

Many counts were recorded for this clonotype. This rearrangement joins TRBV6-1 to TRBJ2-5, with TRBD1 identical over 7 bases. The CDR3 has 18 amino acids. CDR1 MNHNS and CDR2 SASEGT come from the germline V gene. V was pared by 6 bases and J by 0 bases, with 16 bases of the junction left unmatched. CDR3 sequence (DNA): TGTGCCAGCAGCGAGACCCCTGGACAGGAGAGCTACCAAGAGACCCAGTACTTC. It specifies CASSETPGQESYQETQYF.

This clonotype was observed at least ten times. This sequence joins TRBV12-3 or TRBV12-4 and TRBJ1-2; D gene uncertain. The CDR3 spans 11 residues. V lost 3 bases to trimming and J lost 4 bases, with 3 bases between them. The DNA of the CDR3 is TGTGCCAGCAGTTTGGGCTATGGCTACACCTTC. It specifies CASSLGYGYTF.

This clonotype was found a few times. V usage is TRBV11-2 and J usage is TRBJ2-7; 9 bases align to TRBD2. CDR3 length equals 15 residues. The V and J ends lost 0 bases and 2 bases, in that order; junction bases with no gene match: 2. Germline CDR1 reads SGHAT; CDR2 reads FQNNGV. CDR3 region: CASSLEGTSTYEQYF. The CDR3 DNA sequence: TGTGCCAGCAGCTTAGAGGGGACTAGCACCTACGAGCAGTACTTC.

The rearrangement joins TRBV20-1 to TRBJ2-3; D is unresolved. The CDR3 runs 11 residues. CDR1 and CDR2 (germline): DFQATT, SNEGSKA (reference sequence). V lost 6 bases to trimming and J lost 5 bases, with 9 bases between them. The CDR3 protein is CSARTVDTQYF. As DNA, the CDR3 is TGCAGTGCCAGGACGGTAGATACGCAGTATTTT.

This CDR3 reads CASSLLNTGELFF. The CDR3 coding sequence is TGTGCCAGCAGCTTGCTGAACACCGGGGAGCTGTTTTTT. The chain recombines TRBV28 with TRBJ2-2, with D hard to call. V was pared by 6 bases and J by 1 base, with 6 bases between. The CDR3 sequence is 13 residues long. CDR1 and CDR2 from the germline V gene are MDHEN and SYDVKM.

The gene calls are TRBV5-1 and TRBJ2-3; no clear D. The CDR3 is made up of 17 amino acids. The V gene's germline CDR1 is SGHRS and CDR2 YFSETQ. Trimming stripped 1 base from V and 5 bases from J, with 20 bases between. The CDR3 loop is CASSLYRHSNVGDTQYF. The DNA of the CDR3 is TGCGCCAGCAGCTTGTACCGGCACTCAAACGTCGGAGATACGCAGTATTTT.

The chain uses TRBV7-9 and TRBJ2-1; 7 bases are shared with TRBD1. V dropped 5 bases and J dropped 8; count of bases not matched to a gene: 9. The CDR3 has 14 residues. Germline V gene lookup returns CDR1 SEHNR and CDR2 FQNEAQ (reference sequence). This CDR3 is CASSPSDRADEQFF. CDR3 DNA: TGTGCCAGCAGCCCCTCCGACAGGGCGGATGAGCAGTTCTTC.

At least ten counts were recorded for this clonotype. The V gene is TRBV18, the J gene TRBJ1-1; D ambiguous. This CDR3 is built from 13 residues. The V gene's germline CDR1 is KGHSH and CDR2 LQKENI. V gave up 2 bases and J gave up 5 bases, with 9 bases separating them. The CDR3 region is CASSPRVSTEAFF. In DNA, the CDR3 is TGTGCCAGCTCACCAAGGGTTTCAACTGAAGCTTTCTTT.

This clonotype has just a few counts. This chain connects TRBV6-1 to TRBJ1-2; 7 nucleotides agree with TRBD1. This CDR3 comprises 17 residues. The J segment lost 2 bases and the V segment lost 4 bases, leaving 13 bases of the junction unmatched. Germline V gene data show CDR1 as MNHNS and CDR2 as SASEGT. CDR3 loop: CASSANTGTVANYGYTF. The CDR3 region has the DNA TGTGCCAGCAGTGCAAATACCGGGACAGTCGCCAACTATGGCTACACCTTC.

In its sample, this clonotype was seen many times. This chain joins TRBV12-3 or TRBV12-4 and TRBJ1-1; no clear D. Deletions cut 1 base from V and 1 base from J, with 4 bases between. CDR3 length: 13 residues. The CDR3 is CASSLDTNTEAFF. The CDR3 DNA reads TGTGCCAGCAGTTTAGATACGAACACTGAAGCTTTCTTT.

The chain has TRBV7-3 and TRBJ1-1; 10 positions agree with TRBD1. The V and J ends lost 5 bases and 3 bases, in that order; junction bases with no gene match: 9. The CDR3 is made up of 16 amino acids. Germline values: CDR1 SGHTA, CDR2 FQGTGA. The CDR3 is CASSLRTGGIYTEAFF. In DNA form, the CDR3 reads TGTGCCAGCAGCCTGCGGACAGGGGGAATTTACACTGAAGCTTTCTTT.

This clonotype appeared many times. The chain combines TRBV28 with TRBJ2-1; D assignment may be TRBD1 or TRBD2 (6 bases each). This CDR3 comprises 16 residues. V was trimmed by 5 bases and J by 5 bases, leaving 19 bases between them. CDR1 and CDR2 (germline): MDHEN, SYDVKM. In nucleotides, the CDR3 is TGTGCCAGCAGTCTGGTGCTGGGGGGCCCGGACAATGAGCAGTTCTTC. Translating it yields CASSLVLGGPDNEQFF.

In this sample, this clonotype turned up a few times. CDR3 sequence (DNA): TGTGCCAGCAGTGACCAGGGGAACACTGAAGCTTTCTTT. It encodes CASSDQGNTEAFF. The chain has TRBV2 and TRBJ1-1; tentatively, D is TRBD1 (5 bases). V lost 3 bases to trimming and J lost 1 base, with 6 bases between them. CDR1 and CDR2 from the germline V gene are SNHLY and FYNNEI. The CDR3 contains 13 residues.

This clonotype was seen a few times. The chain uses TRBV5-1 and TRBJ1-3; D possibly corresponds to TRBD1 (5 bases). The V end lost 3 bases, the J end lost 2 bases, and 9 bases lay between the germline ends. The CDR3 contains 14 residues. The germline gives CDR1 SGHRS, CDR2 YFSETQ. The CDR3 region is CASSSGMTGNTIYF. The CDR3 nucleotides read TGCGCCAGCAGCTCAGGGATGACTGGAAACACCATATATTTT.

This clonotype was seen many times. This sequence joins TRBV30 and TRBJ2-1; D call uncertain. Per the germline V gene, CDR1 is GTSNPN and CDR2 is SVGIG (reference sequence). The CDR3 length is 13 residues. Trimming cost V 0 bases and J 7 bases, with 10 bases left between them. The CDR3 sequence is CAWSVRLGNEQFF. The CDR3 DNA reads TGTGCCTGGAGTGTAAGGTTGGGGAATGAGCAGTTCTTC.

The genes are TRBV7-3 and TRBJ1-5, with no clear D. The CDR3 is 13 residues long. V dropped 0 bases and J dropped 7 bases, with 7 bases sitting between them. Germline loops: CDR1 SGHTA, CDR2 FQGTGA. The chain's CDR3 is CASSLTAGQPQHF. CDR3 DNA sequence: TGTGCCAGCAGCTTAACTGCGGGACAGCCCCAGCATTTT.

The rearrangement links TRBV30 to TRBJ1-4, with no clear D. Germline CDR1 reads GTSNPN; CDR2 reads SVGIG (reference sequence). The CDR3 loop spans 16 amino acids. V was clipped by 1 base and J by 7 bases, with 19 bases between them. The CDR3 region is CAWSGTLVGNPEKLFF. DNA for the CDR3: TGTGCCTGGAGTGGAACCCTCGTTGGCAATCCTGAAAAACTGTTTTTT.

This clonotype has ten or more counts. The V and J genes are TRBV12-3 or TRBV12-4 and TRBJ2-1; weak D call: TRBD2 (6 bases). The CDR3 sequence is 14 residues long. Between the trimmed V and J ends, which lost 4 bases and 4 bases, there was a span of 11 bases. The CDR3 is CASSSDSGYNEQFF. In DNA, the CDR3 is TGTGCCAGCAGTTCGGATAGCGGATACAATGAGCAGTTCTTC.

This clonotype was seen more than once but under ten times. The chain carries TRBV5-5 and TRBJ2-1; 7 positions match TRBD2. Germline trimming cut 5 bases from V and 3 bases from J; bases unmatched to any gene: 5. CDR3 length: 14 amino acids. CDR1 SGHKS and CDR2 YYEKEE come from the germline V gene (reference sequence). CDR3 residues: CASRGGGYYNEQFF. CDR3 in DNA: TGTGCCAGCAGGGGCGGGGGTTACTACAATGAGCAGTTCTTC.